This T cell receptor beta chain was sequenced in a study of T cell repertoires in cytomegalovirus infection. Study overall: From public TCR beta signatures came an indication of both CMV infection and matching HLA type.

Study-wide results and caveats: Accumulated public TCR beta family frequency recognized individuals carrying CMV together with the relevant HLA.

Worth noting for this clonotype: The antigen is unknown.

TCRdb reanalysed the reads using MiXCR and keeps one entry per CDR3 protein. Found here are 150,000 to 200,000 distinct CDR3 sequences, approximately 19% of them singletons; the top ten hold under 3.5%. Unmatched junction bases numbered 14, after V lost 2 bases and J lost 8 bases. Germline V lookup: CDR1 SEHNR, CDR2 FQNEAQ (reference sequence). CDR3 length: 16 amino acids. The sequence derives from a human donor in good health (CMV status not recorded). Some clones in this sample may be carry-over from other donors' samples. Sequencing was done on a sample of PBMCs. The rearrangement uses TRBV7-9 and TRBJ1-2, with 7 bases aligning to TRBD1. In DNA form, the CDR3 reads TGTGCCAGCAGCTTACAAGTCAGGGGGGCCCTTCTGGGCTACACCTTC. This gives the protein CASSLQVRGALLGYTF.